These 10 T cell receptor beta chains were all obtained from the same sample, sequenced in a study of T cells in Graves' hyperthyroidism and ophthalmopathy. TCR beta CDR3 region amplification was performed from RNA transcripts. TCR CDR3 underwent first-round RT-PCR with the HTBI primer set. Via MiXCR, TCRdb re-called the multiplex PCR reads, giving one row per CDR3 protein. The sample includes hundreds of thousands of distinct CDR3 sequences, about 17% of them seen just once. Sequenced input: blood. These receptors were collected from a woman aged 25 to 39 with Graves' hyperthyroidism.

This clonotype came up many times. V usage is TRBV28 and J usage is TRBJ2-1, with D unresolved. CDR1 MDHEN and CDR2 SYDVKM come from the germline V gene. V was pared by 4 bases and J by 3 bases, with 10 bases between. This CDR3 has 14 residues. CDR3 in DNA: TGTGCCAGCAGTTCCCCAGGTGACTACAATGAGCAGTTCTTC. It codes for CASSSPGDYNEQFF.

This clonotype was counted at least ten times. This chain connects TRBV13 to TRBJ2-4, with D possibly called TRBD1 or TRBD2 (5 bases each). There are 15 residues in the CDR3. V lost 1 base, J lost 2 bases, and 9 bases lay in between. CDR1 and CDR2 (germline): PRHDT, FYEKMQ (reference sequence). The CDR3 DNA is TGTGCCAGCAGCTTAGAGTGGGGGTCCAAAAACATTCAGTACTTC. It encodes CASSLEWGSKNIQYF.

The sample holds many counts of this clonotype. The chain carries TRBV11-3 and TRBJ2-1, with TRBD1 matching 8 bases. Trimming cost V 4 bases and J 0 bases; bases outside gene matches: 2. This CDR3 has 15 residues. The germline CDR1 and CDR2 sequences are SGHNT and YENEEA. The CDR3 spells CASSWDRSSYNEQFF. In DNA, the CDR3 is TGTGCCAGCAGCTGGGACAGGAGCTCCTACAATGAGCAGTTCTTC.

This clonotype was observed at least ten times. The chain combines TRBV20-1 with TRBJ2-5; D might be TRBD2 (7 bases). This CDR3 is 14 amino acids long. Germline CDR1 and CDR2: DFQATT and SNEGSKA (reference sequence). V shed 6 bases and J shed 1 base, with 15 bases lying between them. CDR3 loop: CSAFAGARQETQYF. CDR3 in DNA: TGCAGTGCATTTGCGGGGGCCCGCCAAGAGACCCAGTACTTC.

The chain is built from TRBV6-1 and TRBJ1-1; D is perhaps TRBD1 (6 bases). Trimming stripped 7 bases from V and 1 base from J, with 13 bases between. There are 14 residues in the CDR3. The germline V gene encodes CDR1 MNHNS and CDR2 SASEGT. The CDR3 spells CASKGQSTNTEAFF. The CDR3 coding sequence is TGTGCCAGCAAAGGACAGTCTACGAACACTGAAGCTTTCTTT.

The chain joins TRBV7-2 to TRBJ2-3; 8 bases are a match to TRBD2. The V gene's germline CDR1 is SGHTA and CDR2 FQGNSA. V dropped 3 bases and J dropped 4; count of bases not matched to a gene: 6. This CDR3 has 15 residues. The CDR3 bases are TGTGCCAGCAGCTTTAGCGGGGCTAGCGCAGATACGCAGTATTTT. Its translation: CASSFSGASADTQYF.

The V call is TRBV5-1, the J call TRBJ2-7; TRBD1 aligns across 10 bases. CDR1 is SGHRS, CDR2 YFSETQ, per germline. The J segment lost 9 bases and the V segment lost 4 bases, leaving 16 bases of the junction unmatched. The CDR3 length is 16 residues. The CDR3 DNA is TGCGCCAGCAGCGGGGGACAGGGGTCCTCTACGAGGCGGCAGTACTTC. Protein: CASSGGQGSSTRRQYF.

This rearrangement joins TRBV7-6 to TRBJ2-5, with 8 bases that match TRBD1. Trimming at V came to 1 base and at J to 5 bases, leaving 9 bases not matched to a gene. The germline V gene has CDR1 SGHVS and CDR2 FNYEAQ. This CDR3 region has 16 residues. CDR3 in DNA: TGTGCCAGCAGCTTAGTACGAATGACAGGGGCCGAGACCCAGTACTTC. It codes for CASSLVRMTGAETQYF.

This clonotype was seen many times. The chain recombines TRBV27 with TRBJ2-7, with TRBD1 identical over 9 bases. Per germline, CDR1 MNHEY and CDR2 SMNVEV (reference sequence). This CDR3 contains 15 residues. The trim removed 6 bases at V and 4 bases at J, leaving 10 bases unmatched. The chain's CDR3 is CASSRTGGRGYEQYF. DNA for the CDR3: TGTGCCAGCAGCCGAACAGGGGGCCGGGGGTACGAGCAGTACTTC.

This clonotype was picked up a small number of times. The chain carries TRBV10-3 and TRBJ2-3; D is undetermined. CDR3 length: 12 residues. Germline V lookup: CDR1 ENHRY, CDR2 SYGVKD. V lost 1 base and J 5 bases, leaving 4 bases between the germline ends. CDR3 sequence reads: CAISEYLDTQYF. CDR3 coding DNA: TGTGCCATCAGTGAGTACTTAGATACGCAGTATTTT.